This T cell receptor beta chain was found in a study of human T cells and chemical hapten exposure. Across the whole study: All patients underwent weekly scalp dosing with diphenylcyclopropenone for the full approximately 25-week study.

Time point reported: pre-sensitization, week 0. Treatment reported: therapeutic diphenylcyclopropenone sensitization with weekly scalp DPC. Phlebotomy was performed prior to application of every patch test. Using its own MiXCR run on the RACE reads, TCRdb lists one record per CDR3 protein. This repertoire shows roughly 80,000 distinct CDR3 sequences, 13% to 15% found once; its top ten account for roughly 4.5%. The receptor was isolated from a woman in her fifties or sixties with alopecia areata. Some clones in this sample may be carry-over from other donors' samples. This material consisted of whole blood, taken in connection with sensitization to the hapten diphenylcyclopropenone (DPC).

CDR3 nucleotides: TGTGCCAGCAGCTTAGGGTTAGCTAACAATGAGCAGTTCTTC. As protein: CASSLGLANNEQFF. The chain joins TRBV7-2 to TRBJ2-1; D call uncertain. The CDR3 loop spans 14 amino acids. The ends were cut back, 1 base at V and 5 bases at J, with 9 bases in the middle. CDR1 SGHTA and CDR2 FQGNSA come from the germline V gene.